The 18 T cell receptor beta chains below all came from one sample that was sequenced in a study of blood T cell repertoires in COVID-19 (dated by TCRdb to about 2020). The library was made by the immunoSEQ multiplex PCR assay. In TCRdb, the immuneACCESS table is reduced to in-frame sequences with V and J assigned. These tables do not hold every clone; where another copy was compared, an unresolved V gene accounts for under half, and the others remain unexplained. Recorded for this sample are some 150,000 clones; 85% to 90% of them occurred a single time. In total, the top ten clones hold around 5% of the sample. The sample taken for sequencing was peripheral blood. These receptors were collected from a human donor in a cohort sampled during active COVID-19.

With respect to this clone: The sample holds other DNA sequences that translate to the same CDR3. The chain couples TRBV5-1 to TRBJ1-4, with 8 bases lining up with TRBD1. The CDR3 sequence is 14 residues long. CDR1 and CDR2 from the germline V gene are SGHRS and YFSETQ. After removal of 5 bases from V and 7 bases from J, the junction contained 7 bases not matched to a gene. The CDR3 DNA reads as TGCGCCAGCAGTTTAGACAGGGGAGGTGAAAAACTGTTTTTT. It specifies CASSLDRGGEKLFF.

The V call is TRBV10-3, the J call TRBJ1-6, with 7 bases fitting TRBD1. CDR1 is ENHRY, CDR2 SYGVKD, per germline. The CDR3 sequence is 12 residues long. V dropped 6 bases and J dropped 10; count of bases not matched to a gene: 3. The CDR3 region is CAISQGESPLHF. CDR3 in DNA: TGTGCCATCAGCCAGGGGGAATCACCCCTCCACTTT.

The chain employs TRBV6-1 and TRBJ2-3; a weak D match, TRBD1 (6 bases). Deletions cut 1 base from V and 6 bases from J, with 11 bases between. The germline gives CDR1 MNHNS, CDR2 SASEGT. This CDR3 spans 14 amino acids. The CDR3 is CASSEGRGIDTQYF. In DNA form, the CDR3 reads TGTGCCAGCAGTGAAGGCAGGGGCATCGATACGCAGTATTTT.

This rearrangement joins TRBV7-8 to TRBJ2-1; 10 positions agree with TRBD2. The germline gives CDR1 SGHVS, CDR2 FQNEAQ. The CDR3 length is 17 residues. V lost 4 bases to trimming and J lost 6 bases; unmatched junction nucleotides: 12. The CDR3 nucleotides read TGTGCCAGCAGCTCCCCTCGCCTGAGCGGGGGGGCCAATGAGCAGTTCTTC. Protein sequence: CASSSPRLSGGANEQFF.

The chain uses TRBV5-6 and TRBJ2-1; no clear D. V shed 4 bases and J shed 3 bases, with 5 bases lying between them. Germline loops: CDR1 SGHDT, CDR2 YYEEEE. The length of the CDR3 is 12 residues. The CDR3 region has the DNA TGTGCCAGCAGCATAAACTACAATGAGCAGTTCTTC. Residues: CASSINYNEQFF.

The rearrangement joins TRBV18 to TRBJ2-2; a weak D match, TRBD1 (5 bases). The CDR3 has 14 amino acids. V was shortened by 3 bases and J by 1 base, with 6 bases between the two germline ends. Per germline, CDR1 KGHSH and CDR2 LQKENI. In DNA, the CDR3 is TGTGCCAGCTCACCGGGGCAGAACACCGGGGAGCTGTTTTTT. The encoded protein is CASSPGQNTGELFF.

A few counts support this clone. This sequence joins TRBV28 and TRBJ2-3; 9 bases map to TRBD1. Trimming took 1 base from V and 2 from J; bases not matched to a gene: 7. The CDR3 extends over 17 amino acids. CDR1 and CDR2 (germline): MDHEN, SYDVKM. The CDR3, as DNA: TGTGCCAGCAGTTTATCCGGGACAGGGTCGTACACAGATACGCAGTATTTT. This gives the protein CASSLSGTGSYTDTQYF.

This clone was observed once. The junction departs from germline at one end; a sequencing error may be responsible. The V gene is TRBV7-7, the J gene TRBJ2-2; 7 nucleotides align to TRBD2. Germline-derived CDR1 and CDR2 are SSHAT and FNYEAQ (reference sequence). The CDR3 is 16 residues long. The CDR3 coding sequence is TGTGCTAGCAGCTTAGTTCCGGGGGGGAACACCGGGGAGCTGTTTTTT. Translating gives CASSLVPGGNTGELFF.

Here the CDR3 DNA reads TGTGCCAGCAGCCAACCTAGCGGGGGGGCGTCTTTTGGAGAGACCCAGTACTTC. Protein product: CASSQPSGGASFGETQYF. This rearrangement joins TRBV3-1 (or the pseudogene TRBV3-2) to TRBJ2-5, with 12 bases fitting TRBD2. The germline V gene has CDR1 LGHDT and CDR2 YNNKEL (reference sequence). J was trimmed by 4 bases and V by 2 bases; bases with no gene match: 11. This CDR3 has 18 residues.

The J gene is TRBJ2-3, the V gene TRBV5-1; 7 positions agree with TRBD2. The J segment lost 1 base and the V segment lost 1 base, leaving 3 bases of the junction unmatched. Germline CDR1 SGHRS, CDR2 YFSETQ. The CDR3 covers 15 residues. The CDR3 DNA reads as TGCGCCAGCAGCTTGCCCCGGGGGGGCACAGATACGCAGTATTTT. Its protein product is CASSLPRGGTDTQYF.

The V gene is TRBV11-3, the J gene TRBJ2-1, with 10 bases fitting TRBD2. Per the germline V gene, CDR1 is SGHNT and CDR2 is YENEEA. The CDR3 length is 15 residues. J gave up 11 bases and V 1 base, and 8 bases lay outside the gene matches. Here the CDR3 reads CASSLGLAGVNQQFF. For the CDR3, the DNA is TGTGCCAGCAGCTTAGGCCTAGCGGGGGTAAATCAGCAGTTCTTC.

V gene TRBV19 combines with J gene TRBJ1-1; D call uncertain. The germline V gene has CDR1 LNHDA and CDR2 SQIVND (reference sequence). Trimming pared 2 bases from V and 0 bases from J, leaving 19 bases between. This CDR3 is 18 amino acids long. The CDR3 DNA reads as TGTGCCAGTAGTATATCGTTGTGGTTGGAGAAAATGAACACTGAAGCTTTCTTT. The encoded protein is CASSISLWLEKMNTEAFF.

This chain uses TRBV9 with TRBJ1-2; D perhaps matches TRBD1 (5 bases). The length of the CDR3 is 11 residues. V dropped 7 bases and J dropped 4 bases, with 8 bases sitting between them. Germline CDR1 is SGDLS and CDR2 is YYNGEE. The CDR3 reads CASSRAYGYTF. The CDR3 DNA follows: TGTGCCAGCTCCAGGGCCTATGGCTACACCTTC.

This clone was seen more than once but under ten times. The gene calls are TRBV5-1 and TRBJ2-1; 10 bases align to TRBD2. V trimming: 4 bases; J trimming: 5 bases; junction bases outside the gene matches: 9. This CDR3 region has 16 residues. Germline CDR1 reads SGHRS; CDR2 reads YFSETQ. CDR3 region: CASSRLAGVGDNEQFF. The CDR3 nucleotides read TGCGCCAGCAGCAGGCTAGCGGGAGTGGGTGACAATGAGCAGTTCTTC.

V gene TRBV6-1 combines with J gene TRBJ2-2, with D perhaps TRBD1 (6 bases). The germline V gene has CDR1 MNHNS and CDR2 SASEGT. The CDR3 runs to 17 residues. V was shortened by 3 bases and J by 0 bases, with 14 bases between the two germline ends. CDR3 sequence reads: CASSDYQGTSNTGELFF. The CDR3 nucleotides are TGTGCCAGCAGTGATTATCAGGGGACCTCGAACACCGGGGAGCTGTTTTTT.

The rearrangement joins TRBV3-1 (or the pseudogene TRBV3-2) to TRBJ1-1; 7 bases map to TRBD1. Trimming took 3 bases from V and 1 from J; bases not matched to a gene: 5. Looked up from germline, CDR1 is LGHDT and CDR2 is YNNKEL (reference sequence). The CDR3 extends over 15 amino acids. CDR3 nucleotide sequence: TGTGCCAGCAGCCAGCGGCCAGGGGGGAACACTGAAGCTTTCTTT. Residues: CASSQRPGGNTEAFF.

This chain connects TRBV27 to TRBJ2-1, with 9 bases aligning to TRBD2. CDR1 MNHEY and CDR2 SMNVEV come from the germline V gene (reference sequence). This CDR3 has 16 residues. V shed 5 bases and J 0 bases; nucleotides not matched to a gene: 5. The CDR3, as DNA: TGTGCCAGCAGTGGACTAGCGAACCCCTCCTACAATGAGCAGTTCTTC. This sequence encodes CASSGLANPSYNEQFF.

This clone has just one count. Possible read error: a much larger clone is one base away. Written as DNA, the CDR3 is TGTGCCAGCAGCACAACAGGGGCAACTAATGAAAAACTGTTTTTT. Amino acids: CASSTTGATNEKLFF. The rearrangement uses TRBV7-2 and TRBJ1-4; 7 bases map to TRBD1. CDR1 is SGHTA and CDR2 is FQGNSA in the germline V gene. Trimming removed 5 bases from V and 0 bases from J; junction bases left unmatched: 3. There are 15 residues in the CDR3.